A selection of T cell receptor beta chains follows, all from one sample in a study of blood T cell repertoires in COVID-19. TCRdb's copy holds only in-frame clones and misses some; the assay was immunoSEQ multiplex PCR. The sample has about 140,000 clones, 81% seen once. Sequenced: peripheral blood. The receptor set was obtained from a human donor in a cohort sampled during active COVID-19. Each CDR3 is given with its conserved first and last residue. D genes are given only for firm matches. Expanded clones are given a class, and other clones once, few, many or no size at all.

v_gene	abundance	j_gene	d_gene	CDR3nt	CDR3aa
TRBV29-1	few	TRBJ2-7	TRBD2	TGCAGCTGCTTTTATAGCGGGGTCTACGAGCAGTACTTC	CSCFYSGVYEQYF
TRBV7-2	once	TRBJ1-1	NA	TGTGCCAGCAGCTTGCAGGGTTATACTGAAGCTTTCTTT	CASSLQGYTEAFF
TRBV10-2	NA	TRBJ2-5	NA	TGCGCCAGCAACGATCCGGAAGAGACCCAGTACTTC	CASNDPEETQYF
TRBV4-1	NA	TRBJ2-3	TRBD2	TGCGCCAGCAGCCAAGCTCCGGGACTAGCGGGAGATAGCACAGATACGCAGTATTTT	CASSQAPGLAGDSTDTQYF
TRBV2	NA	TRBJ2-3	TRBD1	TGTGCCAGCAGTTTCTATAGACAGGGAGATACGCAGTATTTT	CASSFYRQGDTQYF
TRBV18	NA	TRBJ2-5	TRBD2	TGTGCCAGCTCACCGAACCGTCCCGGGACTAGTTTCCGGGAGACCCAGTACTTC	CASSPNRPGTSFRETQYF
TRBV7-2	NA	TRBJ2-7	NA	TGTGCCAGCAGCCCGCGCGGACAGTCCTACGAGCAGTACTTC	CASSPRGQSYEQYF
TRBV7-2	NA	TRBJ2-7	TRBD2	TGTGCCAGCAGGGCAGCGGGGAGATCCTACGAGCAGTACTTC	CASRAAGRSYEQYF
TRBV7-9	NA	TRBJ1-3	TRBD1	TGTGCCAGCAGCGAAGACAGGGCCTGGTCTGGAAACACCATATATTTT	CASSEDRAWSGNTIYF
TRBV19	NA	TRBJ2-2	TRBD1	TGTGCCAGTAGTAAGAATGCGGGACAGGGGTTAGGCGGGGAGCTGTTTTTT	CASSKNAGQGLGGELFF
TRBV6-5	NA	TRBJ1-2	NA	TGTGCCAGCACTTCCATCGGGAGGGAGGTCGGCTACACCTTC	CASTSIGREVGYTF
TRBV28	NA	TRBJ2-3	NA	TGTGCCAGCAGTCCGGGTGGGGAGTCAGATACGCAGTATTTT	CASSPGGESDTQYF
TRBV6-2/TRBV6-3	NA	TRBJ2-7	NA	TGTGCCAGCAGTTACTCGACAGGAGGATACGAGCAGTACTTC	CASSYSTGGYEQYF
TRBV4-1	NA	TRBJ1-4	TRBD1	TGCGCCAGCAGCCAAGGACAGGGGAATGGGGATGAAAAACTGTTTTTT	CASSQGQGNGDEKLFF
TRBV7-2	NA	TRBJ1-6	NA	TGTGCCAGCAGCTTAGCGCTAAGCCGGCGGCAGGGGAATTCACCCCTCCACTTT	CASSLALSRRQGNSPLHF
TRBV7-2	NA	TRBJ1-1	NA	TGTGCCAGCAGCTTAGAGGGGATGAAAGCTTTCTTT	CASSLEGMKAFF
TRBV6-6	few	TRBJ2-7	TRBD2	TGTGCCAGCCTCTCCGGGACTAGCTCCTACGAGCAGTACTTC	CASLSGTSSYEQYF
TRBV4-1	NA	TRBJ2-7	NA	TGCGCCAGCAGCCAAGAGGGATCAGGGGCCCGAGCCTACGAGCAGTACTTC	CASSQEGSGARAYEQYF
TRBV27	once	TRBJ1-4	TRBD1	TGTGCCAGCAGAAGGACAGGTGCCGGGGAAAAACTGTTTTTT	CASRRTGAGEKLFF
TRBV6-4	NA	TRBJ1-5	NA	TGTGCCAGCAGCCCGGGACACGCCAATCAGCCCCAGCATTTT	CASSPGHANQPQHF
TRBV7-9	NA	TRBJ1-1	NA	TGTGCCAGCAGCTTAGCCAGGACAGAGAACACTGAAGCTTTCTTT	CASSLARTENTEAFF
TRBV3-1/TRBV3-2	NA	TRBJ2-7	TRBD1	TGTGCCAGCAGCCAAGCGGCCTCTCAGACAGGGACATTCTACGAGCAGTACTTC	CASSQAASQTGTFYEQYF
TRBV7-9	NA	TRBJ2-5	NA	TGTGCCAGCAGCTTTGGCAGAGAGACCCAGTACTTC	CASSFGRETQYF
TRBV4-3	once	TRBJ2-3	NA	TGCGCCAGCAGCCAAGATGGCGGGATATTCGCCTCTACTAGCACAGATACGCAGTATTTT	CASSQDGGIFASTSTDTQYF
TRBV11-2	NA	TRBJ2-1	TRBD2	TGTGCCAGCAGCATCCGACTAGCGACCTACAATGAGCAGTTCTTC	CASSIRLATYNEQFF
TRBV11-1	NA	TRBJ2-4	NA	TGTGCCAGCAGCCTCCTAGGAGGAAACATTCAGTACTTC	CASSLLGGNIQYF
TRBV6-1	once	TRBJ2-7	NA	TGTGCCAGCAGTGAAGAGTGGAGAACCTACGAGCAGTACTTC	CASSEEWRTYEQYF
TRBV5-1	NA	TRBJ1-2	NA	TGCGCCAGCAGCTTGCGAGAACCTAACTATGGCTACACCTTC	CASSLREPNYGYTF
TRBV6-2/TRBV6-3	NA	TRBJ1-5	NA	TGTGCCAGCAGTCCCCGTGGACAGATAGACAATCAGCCCCAGCATTTT	CASSPRGQIDNQPQHF
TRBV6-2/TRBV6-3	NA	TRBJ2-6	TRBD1	TGTGCCAGCAGTAAGCCGACAGGGCCCTCTGGGGCCAACGTCCTGACTTTC	CASSKPTGPSGANVLTF
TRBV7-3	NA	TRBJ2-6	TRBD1	TGTGCCAGCAGCTTACTTGGGACAGGGAGCTCTGGGGCCAACGTCCTGACTTTC	CASSLLGTGSSGANVLTF
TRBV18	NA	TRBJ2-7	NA	TGTGCCAGCTCACCAGGGGAGCGAGCGCGGGAGCAGTACTTC	CASSPGERAREQYF
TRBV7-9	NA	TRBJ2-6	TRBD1	TGTGCCAGCTCAGGGGGCTCTGGGGCCAACGTCCTGACTTTC	CASSGGSGANVLTF
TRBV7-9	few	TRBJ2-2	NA	TGTGCCAGCAGCTTTTGGGCAGGGAACACCGGGGAGCTGTTTTTT	CASSFWAGNTGELFF
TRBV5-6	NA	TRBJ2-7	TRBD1	TGTGCCAGCAGCTTCATGGGACAGGGGTACTACGAGCAGTACTTC	CASSFMGQGYYEQYF
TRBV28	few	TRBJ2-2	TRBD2	TGTGCCAGCAGTCCGTTAGCGGGACTAGCGGGAGTGGGCGGGGAGCTGTTTTTT	CASSPLAGLAGVGGELFF
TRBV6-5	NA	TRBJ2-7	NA	TGTGCCAGCACTTTAACAGGGAGCTCCTACGAGCAGTACTTC	CASTLTGSSYEQYF
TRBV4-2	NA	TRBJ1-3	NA	TGTGCCAGCAGCCAAGGACTACACTCTGGAAACACCATATATTTT	CASSQGLHSGNTIYF
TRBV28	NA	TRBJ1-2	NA	TGTGCCAGCAGTACCTGGGACAAGCAAAACTATGGCTACACCTTC	CASSTWDKQNYGYTF
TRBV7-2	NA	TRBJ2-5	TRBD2	TGTGCCAGCAGCTTAGCACTAGCGGGAGGGCCAGGGGAGACCCAGTACTTC	CASSLALAGGPGETQYF
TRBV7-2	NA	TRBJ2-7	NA	TGTGCCAGCAGCCTACAGGTCTACGAGCAGTACTTC	CASSLQVYEQYF
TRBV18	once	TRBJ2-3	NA	TGTGCCAGCTCACCAGGGGCTGGCAGGGATACGCAGTATTTT	CASSPGAGRDTQYF
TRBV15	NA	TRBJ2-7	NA	TGTGCCACCAGCAGGACTAGGGGCCCTCTTTACGAGCAGTACTTC	CATSRTRGPLYEQYF